The next 23 T cell receptor beta chains were all read from a single sample in a study of post-analysis software for immune sequencing data. Study-wide results and caveats: Included in a set of roughly five TRBV segments more frequent in patients than controls were TRBV5-6, TRBV5-1 and TRBV20-1.

Carried by the TCR beta cDNA libraries were unique molecular identifiers. In TCRdb, the PCR reads were re-called with MiXCR into one record per CDR3 protein. The sample shows hundreds of thousands of distinct CDR3 sequences, 25% to 30% of them seen only once. No antigen has been assigned to these receptors. Material: blood. The receptors derive from a girl aged 10 to 17 with multiple sclerosis.

The chain has TRBV10-3 and TRBJ2-1, with D possibly matching TRBD1 (6 bases). This CDR3 region has 13 residues. V was shortened by 0 bases and J by 12 bases, with 12 bases between the two germline ends. Germline CDR1 is ENHRY and CDR2 is SYGVKD. CDR3 DNA: TGTGCCATCAGTGAGTCTACAGGGAGAGGGCAGTTCTTC. It codes for CAISESTGRGQFF.

This clonotype was seen a few times. V is TRBV9 and J is TRBJ2-2; the D call may be TRBD1 or TRBD2 (6 bases each). Germline V gene sequence: CDR1 SGDLS, CDR2 YYNGEE. V was pared by 6 bases and J by 4 bases, with 10 bases between. The CDR3 runs to 13 residues. CDR3 nucleotide sequence: TGTGCCAGCAACCCGGGGGCCACCGGGGAGCTGTTTTTT. Protein product: CASNPGATGELFF.

Remarks on this clonotype: Compared with germline, one end of the junction differs, possibly owing to a read error. The V call is TRBV29-1, the J call TRBJ2-6; D might be TRBD1 or TRBD2, each matching 6 bases. The CDR3 consists of 14 residues. Germline CDR1 reads SQVTM; CDR2 reads ANQGSEA. CDR3 residues: CSVAQGWGANVRTF. CDR3 nucleotides: TGCAGCGTTGCTCAGGGGTGGGGGGCCAACGTCCGGACTTTC.

This clonotype was counted a few times. The chain couples TRBV4-3 to TRBJ2-3, with unresolved D. The CDR3 runs to 13 residues. The germline gives CDR1 LGHNA, CDR2 YSLEER. Trimming left V 0 bases short and J 6 bases short, with 7 bases between. CDR3 sequence: CASSQDRWDTQYF. The CDR3 DNA sequence: TGCGCCAGCAGCCAAGATCGGTGGGATACGCAGTATTTT.

The chain is built from TRBV4-1 and TRBJ1-5; no definite D call. The germline V gene encodes CDR1 MGHRA and CDR2 YSYEKL. V shed 0 bases and J shed 1 base, with 7 bases lying between them. The CDR3 is 15 amino acids. CDR3 bases: TGCGCCAGCAGCCAAGATGGGGTGAGCAATCAGCCCCAGCATTTT. This encodes CASSQDGVSNQPQHF.

This clonotype turned up a few times. The gene calls are TRBV25-1 and TRBJ2-7; the D call may be TRBD1 or TRBD2 (5 bases each). The germline CDR1 and CDR2 sequences are MGHDK and SYGVNS. Trimming shortened V by 6 bases and J by 0 bases, and 6 bases separated the two germline ends. The CDR3 has 12 amino acids. CDR3 DNA: TGTGCCAGCAGGGGGGTCTCCTACGAGCAGTACTTC. Protein sequence: CASRGVSYEQYF.

This clonotype was recorded a few times. The rearrangement links TRBV5-1 to TRBJ1-2; TRBD1 aligns across 9 bases. The trim removed 3 bases at V and 8 bases at J, leaving 11 bases unmatched. The CDR3 extends over 15 amino acids. The V gene's germline CDR1 is SGHRS and CDR2 YFSETQ. The CDR3 DNA reads TGCGCCAGCAGCTCGCGACCGGGACAGGGTAGCGGCTACACCTTC. Amino acids: CASSSRPGQGSGYTF.

V gene TRBV11-2 combines with J gene TRBJ1-2; possibly TRBD1 for D (5 bases). From germline, CDR1 is SGHAT and CDR2 FQNNGV. The V gene lost 5 bases and the J gene lost 4 bases, with 17 bases spanning the gap. CDR3 length: 15 residues. CDR3 sequence reads: CASSPTGTGIYGYTF. In nucleotides, the CDR3 is TGTGCCAGCAGCCCAACCGGGACTGGGATCTATGGCTACACCTTC.

The V call is TRBV12-3 or TRBV12-4, the J call TRBJ2-4; a weak D match, TRBD2 (5 bases). The ends were cut back, 5 bases at V and 13 bases at J, with 18 bases in the middle. There are 13 residues in the CDR3. CDR3 region: CASSPRATYKQYF. The CDR3 coding sequence is TGTGCCAGCAGTCCGAGGGCCACCTACAAGCAGTACTTC.

The chain recombines TRBV6-2 or TRBV6-3 with TRBJ2-7; 8 nucleotides agree with TRBD1. This CDR3 is 15 amino acids long. The ends lost 5 bases at V and 1 base at J; junction bases unmatched: 7. Per the germline V gene, CDR1 is MNHEY and CDR2 is SVGEGT. As DNA, the CDR3 is TGTGCCAGCAGTACCCGGGACAGGCCGTCCTACGAGCAGTACTTC. As protein: CASSTRDRPSYEQYF.

CDR3 sequence (DNA): TGCAGTGCAACAACCGGACAAAACTATGGCTACACCTTC. It encodes CSATTGQNYGYTF. V is TRBV20-1 and J is TRBJ1-2; D is possibly TRBD1 (5 bases). The CDR3 sequence is 13 residues long. V lost 6 bases and J 2 bases, leaving 13 bases between the germline ends. Germline V gives CDR1 DFQATT, CDR2 SNEGSKA (reference sequence).

This clonotype was counted many times. The chain recombines TRBV12-3 or TRBV12-4 with TRBJ2-1, with 7 bases that match TRBD2. V lost 6 bases and J lost 1; bases outside the gene matches: 6. This CDR3 comprises 15 residues. The CDR3, as DNA: TGTGCCAGCAGACAGACGGGAGGATCCTACAATGAGCAGTTCTTC. This sequence encodes CASRQTGGSYNEQFF.

This clonotype appeared a few times. The gene calls are TRBV7-2 and TRBJ1-2, with D maybe TRBD1 (6 bases). This CDR3 contains 15 residues. CDR1 SGHTA and CDR2 FQGNSA come from the germline V gene. V was cut by 3 bases and J by 5 bases, with 16 bases left in between. In nucleotides, the CDR3 is TGTGCCAGCAGCTTGGACAGATCCTTTGGGTATGGCTACACCTTC. It codes for CASSLDRSFGYGYTF.

This clonotype was picked up a small number of times. This chain connects TRBV12-5 to TRBJ2-1, with a weak D call TRBD2 (5 bases). This CDR3 is built from 13 residues. The V and J ends lost 6 bases and 7 bases respectively, with 13 bases between them. The germline V gene encodes CDR1 LGHNT and CDR2 FRNRAP. The CDR3: CASGTTSSNEQFF. The CDR3 nucleotides are TGTGCTAGTGGCACCACTAGTTCGAATGAGCAGTTCTTC.

This clonotype has more than one count but fewer than ten. The chain uses TRBV27 and TRBJ1-6; D call uncertain. The CDR3 sequence is 14 residues long. V was clipped by 1 base and J by 6 bases, with 7 bases between them. From germline, CDR1 is MNHEY and CDR2 SMNVEV (reference sequence). Written as DNA, the CDR3 is TGTGCCAGCAGTTTATGGGAGCGTAATTCACCCCTCCACTTT. As protein: CASSLWERNSPLHF.

V gene TRBV20-1 combines with J gene TRBJ2-1; TRBD2 matches at 7 bases. The CDR3 runs to 14 residues. The V gene end was trimmed by 6 bases and the J gene end by 0 bases; junction bases not matched to a gene: 5. The germline V gene encodes CDR1 DFQATT and CDR2 SNEGSKA (reference sequence). The CDR3 spells CSANGGISYNEQFF. The CDR3 DNA sequence: TGCAGTGCCAACGGGGGGATCTCCTACAATGAGCAGTTCTTC.

J is TRBJ2-3 and V is TRBV20-1, with TRBD2 as a possible D gene (6 bases). The V gene lost 4 bases and the J gene lost 0 bases, with 8 bases spanning the gap. The CDR3 consists of 13 residues. In germline, CDR1 is DFQATT, CDR2 SNEGSKA (reference sequence). The CDR3 spells CSATSGSTDTQYF. For the CDR3, the DNA is TGCAGTGCTACGAGCGGGAGCACAGATACGCAGTATTTT.

The table lists this clonotype with a few counts. The V and J genes are TRBV29-1 and TRBJ2-1; D is perhaps TRBD2 (6 bases). The V end lost 3 bases, the J end lost 7 bases, and 7 bases lay between the germline ends. Germline V gene sequence: CDR1 SQVTM, CDR2 ANQGSEA. The CDR3 contains 11 residues. The CDR3 is CSVDRGNEQFF. The CDR3 nucleotides read TGCAGCGTTGATCGGGGGAATGAGCAGTTCTTC.

This clonotype was counted a few times. This chain joins TRBV6-5 and TRBJ2-7, with a possible D match to TRBD1 (5 bases). CDR3 length equals 14 residues. Deletions cut 2 bases from V and 0 bases from J, with 8 bases between. The germline V gene encodes CDR1 MNHEY and CDR2 SVGAGI. CDR3 nucleotide sequence: TGTGCCAGCAGTTACCAAAGGGGCTCCTACGAGCAGTACTTC. As protein: CASSYQRGSYEQYF.

This chain joins TRBV20-1 and TRBJ1-2; the match to TRBD1 covers 7 bases. The J segment lost 0 bases and the V segment lost 7 bases, leaving 5 bases of the junction unmatched. From germline, CDR1 is DFQATT and CDR2 SNEGSKA (reference sequence). This CDR3 region has 13 residues. CDR3 nucleotides: TGCAGTGGGGTGGACAGGCCTAACTATGGCTACACCTTC. It codes for CSGVDRPNYGYTF.

The CDR3 region has the DNA TGTGCCAGCAGTGAAACGCTAGCGGGAGTATTGACAGATACGCAGTATTTT. Its protein product is CASSETLAGVLTDTQYF. The genes are TRBV2 and TRBJ2-3, with 10 bases lining up with TRBD2. Germline V gene lookup returns CDR1 SNHLY and CDR2 FYNNEI. Trimming cost V 2 bases and J 3 bases; bases outside gene matches: 8. The CDR3 consists of 17 residues.

The chain uses TRBV7-8 and TRBJ2-3; TRBD2 aligns across 7 bases. With V trimmed by 3 bases and J by 0 bases, 6 bases remained unmatched. The CDR3 has 16 amino acids. Germline-derived CDR1 and CDR2 are SGHVS and FQNEAQ. This CDR3 is CASSFISGSSTDTQYF. As DNA, the CDR3 is TGTGCCAGCAGCTTCATTAGCGGGTCTAGCACAGATACGCAGTATTTT.

This rearrangement joins TRBV10-3 to TRBJ2-7, with no clear D. The DNA end is a closer match to TRBJ2-5, so the J assignment may be wrong. In germline, CDR1 is ENHRY, CDR2 SYGVKD. This CDR3 is built from 14 residues. DNA of the CDR3: TGTGCCATCAGTGGAGCTGGGGTTACTCGGACCCAGTACTTC. It is translated as CAISGAGVTRTQYF.